This TCR beta chain was observed in a study of blood T cell repertoires in COVID-19. This CDR3 comprises 16 residues. Germline values: CDR1 MNHEY, CDR2 SMNVEV (reference sequence). Trimming cost V 6 bases and J 9 bases; bases outside gene matches: 14. Clones were read by immunoSEQ multiplex PCR, and TCRdb kept only the in-frame ones, dropping some. The sample includes 300,000 to 350,000 clones, 88% seen only once; the top ten take around 4.6%. The sequencing sample was made of PBMCs or T cells enriched from blood (not recorded which). The TCR was taken from a man aged 25-45 years who had recovered from COVID-19. The chain couples TRBV27 to TRBJ2-1; 10 bases are shared with TRBD2. The DNA for the CDR3 is TGTGCCAGCAGAAGTTCTAGCGGGAGTCTAATCTTTGAGCAGTTCTTC. Translating gives CASRSSSGSLIFEQFF.